This T cell receptor beta chain derives from a study of blood T cell repertoires in COVID-19. At the level of the study: T cells, B-cell-depleted T cells, or PBMCs supplied cDNA or gDNA.

This CDR3 has 15 residues. Looked up from germline, CDR1 is LNHDA and CDR2 is SQIVND (reference sequence). The V gene end was trimmed by 3 bases and the J gene end by 4 bases; junction bases not matched to a gene: 7. In the study's own analysis: For nucleated cells, counts were estimated from reference gene primer amplification. The repertoire was sequenced with immunoSEQ multiplex PCR; TCRdb's copy has only in-frame clones and lacks some. That table furnishes V, J and clone size, whereas the DNA furnished D and trimming. The data hold fewer than 250,000 clones, with 90% to 95% observed a single time.

Specimen: peripheral blood. The chain combines TRBV19 with TRBJ1-1; 8 nucleotides align to TRBD1. This sequence originates from a man younger than 45 with acute or convalescent COVID-19. CDR3 bases: TGTGCCAGTAGTATCGCCTCAGGGGGCGTCACTGAAGCTTTCTTT. Protein: CASSIASGGVTEAFF.